The rows below give T cell receptor beta chains drawn from one sample of a study of blood T cell repertoires in COVID-19. The method was immunoSEQ multiplex PCR; TCRdb's version includes in-frame clones alone and lacks a portion of them. This sample yields a few hundred thousand clones, of which 87% are seen a single time; approximately 1.2% belongs to the top ten. Sequences were obtained from PBMCs or T cells enriched from blood (not recorded which). These receptors were obtained from a young man who had recovered from COVID-19. Each CDR3 is given with its conserved first and last residue. Each record gives: V gene, D gene, J gene, clone size, CDR3 length, CDR3 protein, CDR3 DNA. D genes are given only for firm matches. Clone size is not always given. Where it is, it says once, few, many or a class for expanded clones.

v_gene: TRBV10-3; d_gene: TRBD2; j_gene: TRBJ2-2; abundance: .; len: 12; CDR3aa: CAIQRETGELFF; CDR3nt: TGTGCCATCCAGCGGGAAACCGGGGAGCTGTTTTTT
v_gene: TRBV5-1; d_gene: TRBD1; j_gene: TRBJ1-5; abundance: .; len: 15; CDR3aa: CASSLQGAGNQPQHF; CDR3nt: TGCGCCAGCAGCTTACAGGGGGCTGGCAATCAGCCCCAGCATTTT
v_gene: TRBV18; d_gene: .; j_gene: TRBJ2-7; abundance: .; len: 12; CDR3aa: CASSPRESEQYF; CDR3nt: TGTGCCAGCTCACCACGGGAGTCAGAGCAGTACTTC
v_gene: TRBV6-5; d_gene: .; j_gene: TRBJ1-1; abundance: .; len: 13; CDR3aa: CASSYSRDTEAFF; CDR3nt: TGTGCCAGCAGTTACTCCAGGGACACTGAAGCTTTCTTT
v_gene: TRBV19; d_gene: .; j_gene: TRBJ1-4; abundance: .; len: 15; CDR3aa: CASIDGAGGREKLFF; CDR3nt: TGTGCCAGTATTGATGGGGCCGGGGGTAGGGAAAAACTGTTTTTT
v_gene: TRBV6-1; d_gene: TRBD1; j_gene: TRBJ2-1; abundance: .; len: 16; CDR3aa: CASSANRGYSYNEQFF; CDR3nt: TGTGCCAGCAGTGCAAACAGGGGGTACTCCTACAATGAGCAGTTCTTC
v_gene: TRBV2; d_gene: .; j_gene: TRBJ2-7; abundance: once; len: 11; CDR3aa: CASALVYEQYF; CDR3nt: TGTGCCAGCGCCTTAGTCTACGAGCAGTACTTC
v_gene: TRBV14; d_gene: .; j_gene: TRBJ1-6; abundance: .; len: 12; CDR3aa: CASSQVNSPLHF; CDR3nt: TGTGCCAGCAGCCAAGTAAATTCACCCCTCCACTTT
v_gene: TRBV3-1/TRBV3-2; d_gene: .; j_gene: TRBJ2-7; abundance: .; len: 16; CDR3aa: CASSQTQGSHPYEQYF; CDR3nt: TGTGCCAGCAGCCAAACTCAGGGGTCACACCCCTACGAGCAGTACTTC
v_gene: TRBV3-1/TRBV3-2; d_gene: .; j_gene: TRBJ2-1; abundance: .; len: 13; CDR3aa: CASSQRSYNEQFF; CDR3nt: TGTGCCAGCAGCCAGAGGTCCTACAATGAGCAGTTCTTC
v_gene: TRBV11-2; d_gene: TRBD2; j_gene: TRBJ2-2; abundance: .; len: 14; CDR3aa: CASTGGLNTGELFF; CDR3nt: TGTGCCAGCACCGGGGGGTTGAACACCGGGGAGCTGTTTTTT
v_gene: TRBV5-1; d_gene: .; j_gene: TRBJ1-1; abundance: .; len: 16; CDR3aa: CASSLADRTMNTEAFF; CDR3nt: TGCGCCAGCAGCTTGGCGGACAGAACGATGAACACTGAAGCTTTCTTT
v_gene: TRBV3-1/TRBV3-2; d_gene: .; j_gene: TRBJ1-1; abundance: once; len: 17; CDR3aa: CASSQVPTDPGSAEAFF; CDR3nt: TGTGCCAGCAGCCAAGTTCCCACAGACCCGGGAAGTGCTGAAGCTTTCTTT
v_gene: TRBV6-1; d_gene: TRBD1; j_gene: TRBJ1-3; abundance: .; len: 16; CDR3aa: CASSEDRLVSGNTIYF; CDR3nt: TGTGCCAGCAGTGAGGACAGGCTAGTTTCTGGAAACACCATATATTTT
v_gene: TRBV18; d_gene: .; j_gene: TRBJ1-3; abundance: .; len: 16; CDR3aa: CASSPSPAGAGNTIYF; CDR3nt: TGTGCCAGCTCACCATCCCCCGCGGGGGCTGGAAACACCATATATTTT
v_gene: TRBV5-5; d_gene: TRBD1; j_gene: TRBJ1-5; abundance: few; len: 17; CDR3aa: CASSLSPGQGARQPQHF; CDR3nt: TGTGCCAGCAGCTTGAGCCCGGGACAGGGGGCGCGTCAGCCCCAGCATTTT
v_gene: TRBV19; d_gene: .; j_gene: TRBJ2-2; abundance: .; len: 15; CDR3aa: CASRRQAVNTGELFF; CDR3nt: TGTGCCAGTAGGCGACAGGCGGTGAACACCGGGGAGCTGTTTTTT
v_gene: TRBV25-1; d_gene: TRBD1; j_gene: TRBJ1-5; abundance: .; len: 13; CDR3aa: CASSTGANQPQHF; CDR3nt: TGTGCCAGCAGCACAGGGGCTAATCAGCCCCAGCATTTT
v_gene: TRBV6-5; d_gene: TRBD1; j_gene: TRBJ1-4; abundance: .; len: 15; CDR3aa: CASSYSGQGSEKLFF; CDR3nt: TGTGCCAGCAGTTACTCTGGACAGGGCAGTGAAAAACTGTTTTTT
v_gene: TRBV4-2; d_gene: .; j_gene: TRBJ1-6; abundance: .; len: 14; CDR3aa: CASSPDTRDSPLHF; CDR3nt: TGTGCCAGCAGCCCCGACACCAGAGATTCACCCCTCCACTTT
v_gene: TRBV5-6; d_gene: .; j_gene: TRBJ1-2; abundance: .; len: 15; CDR3aa: CASSLGTEPFYGYTF; CDR3nt: TGTGCCAGCAGCTTGGGTACAGAGCCATTCTATGGCTACACCTTC
v_gene: TRBV7-9; d_gene: .; j_gene: TRBJ1-1; abundance: .; len: 18; CDR3aa: CASSPARDNRPMDTEAFF; CDR3nt: TGTGCCAGCAGCCCCGCCCGGGACAACAGGCCGATGGACACTGAAGCTTTCTTT
v_gene: TRBV7-4; d_gene: .; j_gene: TRBJ2-3; abundance: .; len: 16; CDR3aa: CASRLRGGPRGDTQYF; CDR3nt: TGTGCCAGCAGACTTAGGGGGGGACCCCGAGGAGATACGCAGTATTTT
v_gene: TRBV30; d_gene: TRBD1; j_gene: TRBJ1-2; abundance: .; len: 13; CDR3aa: CAWGDSFGYGYTF; CDR3nt: TGTGCCTGGGGGGACAGTTTCGGGTATGGCTACACCTTC
v_gene: TRBV5-1; d_gene: .; j_gene: TRBJ1-1; abundance: .; len: 13; CDR3aa: CASSSSVGGEAFF; CDR3nt: TGCGCCAGCAGCTCCTCCGTAGGGGGTGAAGCTTTCTTT
v_gene: TRBV6-2/TRBV6-3; d_gene: .; j_gene: TRBJ1-1; abundance: .; len: 14; CDR3aa: CASSADRWNTEAFF; CDR3nt: TGTGCCAGCAGTGCTGACAGGTGGAACACTGAAGCTTTCTTT
v_gene: TRBV4-2; d_gene: .; j_gene: TRBJ1-5; abundance: .; len: 14; CDR3aa: CASSQGDPGQPQHF; CDR3nt: TGTGCCAGCAGCCAAGGAGATCCTGGTCAGCCCCAGCATTTT
v_gene: TRBV19; d_gene: .; j_gene: TRBJ1-5; abundance: once; len: 13; CDR3aa: CASSFDSAQPQHF; CDR3nt: TGTGCCAGTAGTTTCGACAGTGCACAGCCCCAGCATTTT
v_gene: TRBV7-9; d_gene: .; j_gene: TRBJ1-3; abundance: .; len: 16; CDR3aa: CASSLAGGISGNTIYF; CDR3nt: TGTGCCAGCAGCTTAGCGGGGGGGATCTCTGGAAACACCATATATTTT
v_gene: TRBV5-5; d_gene: .; j_gene: TRBJ1-6; abundance: .; len: 15; CDR3aa: CASSLFSGRDSPLHF; CDR3nt: TGTGCCAGCAGCTTGTTCAGTGGGAGGGATTCACCCCTCCACTTT
v_gene: TRBV12-3/TRBV12-4; d_gene: TRBD1; j_gene: TRBJ2-7; abundance: .; len: 13; CDR3aa: CASSPGQDYEQYF; CDR3nt: TGTGCCAGCAGTCCCGGACAGGACTACGAGCAGTACTTC
v_gene: TRBV25-1; d_gene: TRBD1; j_gene: TRBJ1-2; abundance: .; len: 14; CDR3aa: CASPWDRVNYGYTF; CDR3nt: TGTGCCAGCCCCTGGGACAGGGTGAACTATGGCTACACCTTC
v_gene: TRBV25-1; d_gene: TRBD1; j_gene: TRBJ1-1; abundance: .; len: 16; CDR3aa: CASSSRQGKGNTEAFF; CDR3nt: TGTGCCAGCAGTTCCCGACAGGGAAAGGGGAACACTGAAGCTTTCTTT
v_gene: TRBV14; d_gene: TRBD2; j_gene: TRBJ2-7; abundance: .; len: 14; CDR3aa: CASSHGGRAYEQYF; CDR3nt: TGTGCCAGCAGCCACGGGGGGAGGGCCTACGAGCAGTACTTC
v_gene: TRBV10-1; d_gene: .; j_gene: TRBJ1-2; abundance: .; len: 13; CDR3aa: CASSADRWSGYTF; CDR3nt: TGCGCCAGCAGTGCTGACAGGTGGTCTGGCTACACCTTC
v_gene: TRBV5-5; d_gene: TRBD1; j_gene: TRBJ2-1; abundance: .; len: 17; CDR3aa: CASSFWFGTETYNEQFF; CDR3nt: TGTGCCAGCAGCTTTTGGTTCGGGACAGAAACCTACAATGAGCAGTTCTTC
v_gene: TRBV10-1; d_gene: TRBD1; j_gene: TRBJ1-1; abundance: few; len: 15; CDR3aa: CASPTGGVGNTEAFF; CDR3nt: TGCGCCAGCCCTACAGGGGGCGTCGGGAACACTGAAGCTTTCTTT
v_gene: TRBV6-5; d_gene: TRBD1; j_gene: TRBJ2-1; abundance: few; len: 13; CDR3aa: CASTTGAYNEQFF; CDR3nt: TGTGCCAGCACGACAGGGGCCTACAATGAGCAGTTCTTC
v_gene: TRBV29-1; d_gene: .; j_gene: TRBJ1-2; abundance: .; len: 12; CDR3aa: CSVQDIDYGYTF; CDR3nt: TGCAGCGTCCAGGACATTGACTATGGCTACACCTTC
v_gene: TRBV11-2; d_gene: .; j_gene: TRBJ2-5; abundance: .; len: 14; CDR3aa: CASSSLGLQETQYF; CDR3nt: TGTGCCAGCAGCTCGTTGGGACTCCAAGAGACCCAGTACTTC
v_gene: TRBV19; d_gene: TRBD2; j_gene: TRBJ2-3; abundance: .; len: 13; CDR3aa: CASSWGGSDTQYF; CDR3nt: TGTGCCAGTAGTTGGGGGGGATCGGATACGCAGTATTTT
v_gene: TRBV6-4; d_gene: .; j_gene: TRBJ1-2; abundance: .; len: 13; CDR3aa: CASSDSTGSGYTF; CDR3nt: TGTGCCAGCAGTGACTCGACGGGAAGTGGCTACACCTTC
v_gene: TRBV14; d_gene: .; j_gene: TRBJ1-2; abundance: .; len: 14; CDR3aa: CASSPWTAGHGYTF; CDR3nt: TGTGCCAGCAGCCCTTGGACAGCCGGGCATGGCTACACCTTC
v_gene: TRBV3-1/TRBV3-2; d_gene: .; j_gene: TRBJ1-2; abundance: .; len: 11; CDR3aa: CASRGAGGYTF; CDR3nt: TGTGCCAGCAGGGGGGCAGGCGGATACACCTTC
v_gene: TRBV7-2; d_gene: TRBD1; j_gene: TRBJ1-2; abundance: few; len: 17; CDR3aa: CASSSWTGTGKEGGYTF; CDR3nt: TGTGCCAGCAGCTCTTGGACAGGGACGGGGAAAGAGGGTGGCTACACCTTC
v_gene: TRBV19; d_gene: .; j_gene: TRBJ1-2; abundance: .; len: 13; CDR3aa: CASSKWGGYGYTF; CDR3nt: TGTGCCAGTAGTAAGTGGGGCGGATATGGCTACACCTTC